Ten or more counts support the clone carrying this T cell receptor (beta chain). The ends were cut back, 2 bases at V and 5 bases at J, with 10 bases in the middle. Germline values: CDR1 SGHRS, CDR2 YFSETQ. This CDR3 region has 13 residues. Participants were placed into cohorts based on the clinical history they reported. Exposed enrollees encountered a COVID-19 case at some point within 2 weeks before study entry. The entry originates in a study of blood T cell repertoires in COVID-19. Background on the study: Collection of acute and convalescent COVID-19 samples took place in the United States, Italy and Spain. The analysed material was cDNA or gDNA that came from T cells, B-cell-depleted T cells, or PBMCs.

Clones were sequenced by immunoSEQ multiplex PCR, and TCRdb holds only the in-frame ones, with some missing. The sample shows 200,000 to 250,000 clones, about 80% of them seen only once. The sequenced sample was PBMCs or T cells enriched from blood (not recorded which). This chain joins TRBV5-1 and TRBJ1-1, with D possibly TRBD1 on 5 matching bases. This receptor was taken from a woman aged 45-65 years who had been exposed to COVID-19. CDR3 coding DNA: TGCGCCAGCAGCTTAGCGCAGGGAACTGAAGCTTTCTTT. Protein sequence: CASSLAQGTEAFF. The complete variable domain, with remaining parts taken from reference TRBV5-1 and TRBJ1-1, reads KAGVTQTPRYLIKTRGQQVTLSCSPISGHRSVSWYQQTPGQGLQFLFEYFSETQRNKGNFPGRFSGRQFSNSRSEMNVSTLELGDSALYLCASSLAQGTEAFFGQGTRLTVV.